The T cell receptor beta chain described here comes from a study of blood T cells in healthy people across ages. Whole-study results and caveats: TCR beta diversity tracked closely with naive T cell percentage.

Comments on this clonotype: Its antigen is undetermined.

Together with a sample-barcoded 5' primer, a J-beta primer mix was included in a second PCR lasting roughly 6 to 12 cycles. Each sample provided no less than 3 million CDR3-containing paired-end reads. TCRdb reprocessed the 5' RACE reads with MiXCR, giving one entry per CDR3 protein. This table has about 1.4 million distinct CDR3 sequences, 59% appearing once. Every donor provided 9.5 to 10 milliliters of peripheral blood. V lost 3 bases, J lost 0 bases, and 14 bases lay in between. Germline V CDR1 and CDR2: LGHDT, YNNKEL (reference sequence). CDR3 size: 16 residues. The chain links TRBV3-1 to TRBJ1-1, with D unclear. This clonotype was obtained from a man aged 18 to 30 in good health. The sequencing sample was made of blood. The CDR3 reads CASSQKGGGLNTEAFF. The DNA for the CDR3 is TGTGCCAGCAGCCAGAAAGGTGGAGGATTGAACACTGAAGCTTTCTTT.